This T cell receptor (beta chain) was identified in a study of T cells after posttransplantation cyclophosphamide. The related graft donor's blood sample was taken on the day of bone marrow donation. Notes on this clone: Antigen: not known.

Study observations and caveats: Recipient CMV seropositivity and CMV reactivation strongly tracked TRB clonality.

The germline CDR1 and CDR2 sequences are MGHRA and YSYEKL. V lost 3 bases and J lost 3; bases outside the gene matches: 14. The CDR3 spans 17 residues. Here immunoSEQ multiplex PCR was the method, and the copy in TCRdb shows in-frame clones only, minus some. The data contain 20,000 to 25,000 clones, 73% of them singletons. Sequencing input: memory CD4+ T cells sorted from PBMCs. This TCR was sampled from a woman aged 55-70 years in good health, CMV-negative, and a related stem cell transplant donor. The chain has TRBV4-1 and TRBJ2-7, with TRBD2 matching over 7 bases. The CDR3 DNA reads TGCGCCAGCAGCCATCCCCCCGGAAACGGGGGGTTCTACGAGCAGTACTTC. As protein: CASSHPPGNGGFYEQYF.